These 28 T cell receptor beta chains share one sample of origin, sequenced in a study of blood T cell repertoires in COVID-19. Produced via immunoSEQ multiplex PCR; TCRdb's table is partial and in-frame only. Of 85,000 to 130,000 clones in the sample, around 90% were seen once. The sample taken for sequencing was peripheral blood. The receptors come from an older man with acute or convalescent COVID-19.

This rearrangement joins TRBV6-5 to TRBJ2-3; the match to TRBD1 covers 12 bases. The CDR3 has 15 residues. With V trimmed by 6 bases and J by 4 bases, 5 bases remained unmatched. The germline gives CDR1 MNHEY, CDR2 SVGAGI. CDR3 nucleotide sequence: TGTGCCAGCAGCGAGGGACAGGGGGCATCAGATACGCAGTATTTT. This encodes CASSEGQGASDTQYF.

The chain is built from TRBV7-9 and TRBJ1-5; 10 bases match TRBD1. There are 16 residues in the CDR3. J gave up 6 bases and V 5 bases, and 10 bases lay outside the gene matches. Germline V gene data show CDR1 as SEHNR and CDR2 as FQNEAQ (reference sequence). CDR3 sequence reads: CASSVGTGAGTQPQHF. DNA of the CDR3: TGTGCCAGCAGCGTAGGGACAGGGGCCGGTACTCAGCCCCAGCATTTT. The full variable domain, with the rest looked up from reference TRBV7-9 and TRBJ1-5, is DTGVSQNPRHKITKRGQNVTFRCDPISEHNRLYWYRQTLGQGPEFLTYFQNEAQLEKSRLLSDRFSAERPKGSFSTLEIQRTEQGDSAMYLCASSVGTGAGTQPQHFGDGTRLSIL.

V usage is TRBV24-1 and J usage is TRBJ2-2; 9 bases align to TRBD2. The CDR3 loop spans 14 amino acids. Germline V gives CDR1 KGHDR, CDR2 SFDVKD. V was pared by 4 bases and J by 7 bases, with 3 bases of the junction left unmatched. The CDR3 DNA reads as TGTGCCACCAGTGAACCAGCGGGAGGCGGGGAGCTGTTTTTT. Protein: CATSEPAGGGELFF.

The chain has TRBV18 and TRBJ2-2; TRBD2 matches at 7 bases. In germline, CDR1 is KGHSH, CDR2 LQKENI. Trimming at V came to 0 bases and at J to 1 base, leaving 2 bases not matched to a gene. This CDR3 contains 16 residues. The CDR3 reads CASSPPRGWNTGELFF. CDR3 sequence (DNA): TGTGCCAGCTCACCACCGCGGGGGTGGAACACCGGGGAGCTGTTTTTT.

J is TRBJ2-1 and V is TRBV4-3; D might be TRBD1 (5 bases). The CDR3 has 15 amino acids. Germline CDR1 LGHNA, CDR2 YSLEER. Trimming cost V 0 bases and J 2 bases, with 8 bases left between them. For the CDR3, the DNA is TGCGCCAGCAGCCAAGATCAGGGAACCTACAATGAGCAGTTCTTC. This gives the protein CASSQDQGTYNEQFF.

The V gene is TRBV28, the J gene TRBJ2-3; 7 bases match TRBD2. V trimming: 5 bases; J trimming: 6 bases; junction bases outside the gene matches: 14. CDR3 size: 16 residues. CDR1 and CDR2 from the germline V gene are MDHEN and SYDVKM. The CDR3, as DNA: TGTGCCAGCAGTCCTACCGGCGGGAGTATTTTGGATACGCAGTATTTT. This sequence encodes CASSPTGGSILDTQYF.

This chain links TRBV4-2 with TRBJ2-7; TRBD2 agrees at 10 bases. V shed 2 bases and J 3 bases; nucleotides not matched to a gene: 7. The CDR3 extends over 16 amino acids. Germline V gives CDR1 LGHNA, CDR2 YNFKEQ. For the CDR3, the DNA is TGTGCCAGCAGCCAATCCGAGCGGGAGGGCCGCTACGAGCAGTACTTC. Amino acid sequence: CASSQSEREGRYEQYF.

V is TRBV6-1 and J is TRBJ2-3; D is unclear. Germline CDR1 MNHNS, CDR2 SASEGT. CDR3 length equals 12 residues. V was shortened by 5 bases and J by 6 bases, with 9 bases between the two germline ends. CDR3 in DNA: TGTGCCAGCAGTTTATCAGCGGATACGCAGTATTTT. Translation gives CASSLSADTQYF.

The CDR3 region is CASSPEPGSYNEQFF. The CDR3 DNA is TGCGCCAGCAGCCCGGAGCCCGGCTCCTACAATGAGCAGTTCTTC. V is TRBV5-1 and J is TRBJ2-1; D call uncertain. This CDR3 has 15 amino acids. From germline, CDR1 is SGHRS and CDR2 YFSETQ. The V gene lost 4 bases and the J gene lost 0 bases, with 11 bases spanning the gap.

With regard to this clone: Other nucleotide sequences in the sample specify the same CDR3. The V gene is TRBV12-3 or TRBV12-4, the J gene TRBJ1-5; D is unclear. This CDR3 has 13 amino acids. Deletions cut 3 bases from V and 0 bases from J, with 3 bases between. This CDR3 reads CASSFSSNQPQHF. In DNA form, the CDR3 reads TGTGCCAGCAGTTTTAGTAGCAATCAGCCCCAGCATTTT.

The chain is built from TRBV5-1 and TRBJ2-1; D is possibly TRBD1 (5 bases). There are 13 residues in the CDR3. V was trimmed by 4 bases and J by 4 bases, leaving 9 bases between them. Germline V gene lookup returns CDR1 SGHRS and CDR2 YFSETQ. This CDR3 is CASSGQGYNEQFF. CDR3 nucleotide sequence: TGCGCCAGCAGCGGGCAGGGATACAATGAGCAGTTCTTC.

This clone came up once. This chain connects TRBV18 to TRBJ1-5; 9 nucleotides line up with TRBD1. From germline, CDR1 is KGHSH and CDR2 LQKENI. CDR3 length: 15 amino acids. J gave up 2 bases and V 5 bases, and 4 bases lay outside the gene matches. CDR3 sequence: CASSEGQGGNQPQHF. The CDR3 bases are TGTGCCAGCTCAGAGGGACAGGGAGGCAATCAGCCCCAGCATTTT.

Here the CDR3 DNA reads TGTGCCAGCTTATCGGGACAGGGTCTTGGTCAGCCCCAGCATTTT. It encodes CASLSGQGLGQPQHF. This sequence joins TRBV2 and TRBJ1-5, with TRBD1 matching 9 bases. Germline V lookup: CDR1 SNHLY, CDR2 FYNNEI. The ends lost 8 bases at V and 6 bases at J; junction bases unmatched: 11. The CDR3 is made up of 15 amino acids.

This clone has just one count. V and J are TRBV2 and TRBJ1-3; D is unclear. CDR1 is SNHLY and CDR2 is FYNNEI in the germline V gene. Trimming took 7 bases from V and 0 from J, leaving 7 bases between them. The CDR3 sequence is 13 residues long. The CDR3 region is CASTWSSGNTIYF. In DNA, the CDR3 is TGTGCCAGCACCTGGAGCTCTGGAAACACCATATATTTT.

The genes are TRBV10-3 and TRBJ1-5; TRBD1 agrees at 9 bases. This CDR3 region has 15 residues. Germline trimming cut 2 bases from V and 1 base from J; bases unmatched to any gene: 0. CDR1 and CDR2 from the germline V gene are ENHRY and SYGVKD. The CDR3 loop reads CAISEGQGSNQPQHF. CDR3 nucleotide sequence: TGTGCCATCAGTGAGGGACAGGGGAGCAATCAGCCCCAGCATTTT.

The rearrangement links TRBV2 to TRBJ2-3; weak D call: TRBD2 (5 bases). The length of the CDR3 is 14 residues. The V end was cut by 8 bases, the J end by 0 bases, with 12 bases between. Germline V gene sequence: CDR1 SNHLY, CDR2 FYNNEI. The CDR3 sequence is CASLEVASTDTQYF. CDR3 nucleotides: TGTGCCAGCCTGGAGGTGGCTAGCACAGATACGCAGTATTTT.

The V call is TRBV2, the J call TRBJ2-1; 7 bases match TRBD1. Germline V gene data show CDR1 as SNHLY and CDR2 as FYNNEI. The V gene end was trimmed by 6 bases and the J gene end by 2 bases; junction bases not matched to a gene: 7. The CDR3 is 15 amino acids. The CDR3 sequence is CASSGVGGPYNEQFF. The DNA for the CDR3 is TGTGCCAGCAGCGGGGTAGGGGGCCCCTACAATGAGCAGTTCTTC.

V gene TRBV28 combines with J gene TRBJ2-7, with 7 nucleotides matching TRBD1. The CDR3 has 14 amino acids. V lost 2 bases to trimming and J lost 4 bases; unmatched junction nucleotides: 5. Germline V lookup: CDR1 MDHEN, CDR2 SYDVKM. CDR3 DNA sequence: TGTGCCAGCAGTTTAACGGGCAGGGGGTACGAGCAGTACTTC. It translates to CASSLTGRGYEQYF.

V gene TRBV19 combines with J gene TRBJ2-7, with a weak D call TRBD2 (5 bases). The CDR3 contains 12 residues. V was pared by 5 bases and J by 2 bases, with 7 bases between. From germline, CDR1 is LNHDA and CDR2 SQIVND (reference sequence). The CDR3 DNA is TGTGCCAGTAGTGCCGGGGCCTACGAGCAGTACTTC. This gives the protein CASSAGAYEQYF.

This chain connects TRBV5-1 to TRBJ1-1, with D possibly being TRBD1 (6 bases). CDR3 size: 14 residues. Trimming cost V 5 bases and J 1 base, with 12 bases left between them. The germline V gene has CDR1 SGHRS and CDR2 YFSETQ. CDR3: CASRTGDENTEAFF. CDR3 in DNA: TGCGCCAGCAGGACAGGCGATGAGAACACTGAAGCTTTCTTT.

This sequence joins TRBV11-3 and TRBJ2-7; the match to TRBD2 covers 7 bases. The trim removed 5 bases at V and 3 bases at J, leaving 16 bases unmatched. Per germline, CDR1 SGHNT and CDR2 YENEEA. The CDR3 covers 17 residues. The DNA of the CDR3 is TGTGCCAGCAGCCTTACCATCCTAGCGGAGAGGGACTACGAGCAGTACTTC. The encoded protein is CASSLTILAERDYEQYF.

The chain uses TRBV12-3 or TRBV12-4 and TRBJ2-5; D gene ambiguous. This CDR3 region has 13 residues. V was cut by 5 bases and J by 5 bases, with 12 bases left in between. The CDR3 loop is CASSIGPSETQYF. CDR3 sequence (DNA): TGTGCCAGCAGTATAGGGCCTTCGGAGACCCAGTACTTC.

The gene calls are TRBV9 and TRBJ1-5, with 7 bases fitting TRBD1. Germline V lookup: CDR1 SGDLS, CDR2 YYNGEE. The CDR3 runs 15 residues. V lost 0 bases to trimming and J lost 7 bases; unmatched junction nucleotides: 7. CDR3 sequence (DNA): TGTGCCAGCAGCGTAGAAAGGACAGGAAAACAGCCCCAGCATTTT. It encodes CASSVERTGKQPQHF.

The chain links TRBV15 to TRBJ1-5, with D perhaps matching TRBD1 (6 bases). Trimming shortened V by 4 bases and J by 4 bases, and 11 bases separated the two germline ends. The CDR3 has 14 amino acids. Germline loops: CDR1 LNHNV, CDR2 YYDKDF (reference sequence). The CDR3 DNA sequence: TGTGCCACCAGCACCCGACAGGCGAATCAGCCCCAGCATTTT. Protein product: CATSTRQANQPQHF.

V usage is TRBV5-8 and J usage is TRBJ1-1; 7 bases fit TRBD1. Germline CDR1 and CDR2: SGHTS and YDEGEE. The CDR3 sequence is 16 residues long. J was trimmed by 4 bases and V by 3 bases; bases with no gene match: 12. This chain's CDR3 is CASSSRTTGRGTEAFF. The CDR3, as DNA: TGTGCCAGCAGCTCCCGGACGACAGGGCGGGGCACTGAAGCTTTCTTT.

The gene calls are TRBV2 and TRBJ2-5; possible D gene TRBD2, 5 bases. The CDR3 runs to 14 residues. Germline V gene sequence: CDR1 SNHLY, CDR2 FYNNEI. V dropped 7 bases and J dropped 5 bases, with 17 bases sitting between them. CDR3 amino acids: CASTKGGSVETQYF. The CDR3 DNA follows: TGTGCCAGCACCAAAGGAGGTAGCGTCGAGACCCAGTACTTC.

The chain couples TRBV7-9 to TRBJ1-3; tentative D call: TRBD1 (5 bases). The CDR3 loop spans 15 amino acids. V was pared by 0 bases and J by 2 bases, with 8 bases between. Germline lookup yields CDR1 SEHNR and CDR2 FQNEAQ (reference sequence). CDR3 sequence reads: CASSLAPGTGNTIYF. DNA for the CDR3: TGTGCCAGCAGCTTAGCGCCAGGGACTGGAAACACCATATATTTT. Complete variable domain (other parts from reference TRBV7-9 and TRBJ1-3): DTGVSQNPRHKITKRGQNVTFRCDPISEHNRLYWYRQTLGQGPEFLTYFQNEAQLEKSRLLSDRFSAERPKGSFSTLEIQRTEQGDSAMYLCASSLAPGTGNTIYFGEGSWLTVV.

The rearrangement uses TRBV10-3 and TRBJ2-5, with a weak D call TRBD1 (6 bases). Germline V lookup: CDR1 ENHRY, CDR2 SYGVKD. V lost 8 bases and J lost 1, with 8 bases in between. The CDR3 is 12 amino acids. The CDR3, as DNA: TGTGCCATCGGGACACCCCAAGAGACCCAGTACTTC. It encodes CAIGTPQETQYF.